The clone carrying this TCR beta chain has just one count. These data originate in a study of glioma-infiltrating T cells after dendritic cell vaccination. The CDR3 totals 15 residues. The germline CDR1 and CDR2 sequences are LNHDA and SQIVND (reference sequence). J was trimmed by 3 bases and V by 6 bases; bases with no gene match: 6. Time point given: after dendritic cell vaccination, including at tumor progression/relapse. The primer mix had 60 V beta and 13 J beta primers. The assay was immunoSEQ multiplex PCR, and TCRdb's table has in-frame clones only and misses some. The data hold tens of thousands of clones, with about 81% observed a single time.

The clonotype originates from a human donor with glioblastoma. The sample was blood, taken after dendritic cell vaccination. The gene calls are TRBV19 and TRBJ1-5; TRBD1 aligns across 9 bases. The CDR3 protein is CASRSGTGYNQPQHF. The CDR3 nucleotides are TGTGCCAGTAGATCCGGGACAGGGTACAATCAGCCCCAGCATTTT.